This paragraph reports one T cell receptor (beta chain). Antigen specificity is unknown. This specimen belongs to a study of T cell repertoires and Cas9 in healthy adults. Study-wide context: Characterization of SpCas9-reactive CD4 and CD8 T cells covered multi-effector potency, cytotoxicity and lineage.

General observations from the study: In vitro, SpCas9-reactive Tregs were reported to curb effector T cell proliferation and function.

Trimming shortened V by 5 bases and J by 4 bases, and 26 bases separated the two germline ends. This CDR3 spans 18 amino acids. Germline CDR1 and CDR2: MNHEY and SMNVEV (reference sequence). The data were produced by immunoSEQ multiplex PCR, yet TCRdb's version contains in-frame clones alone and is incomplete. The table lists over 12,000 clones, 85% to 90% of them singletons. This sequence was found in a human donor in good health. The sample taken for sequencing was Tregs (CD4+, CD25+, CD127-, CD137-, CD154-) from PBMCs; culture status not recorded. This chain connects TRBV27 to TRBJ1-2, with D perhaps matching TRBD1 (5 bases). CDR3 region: CASSLSWTGRGASYGYTF. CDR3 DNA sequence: TGTGCCAGCAGTCTCTCTTGGACTGGAAGGGGCGCGAGCTATGGCTACACCTTC.